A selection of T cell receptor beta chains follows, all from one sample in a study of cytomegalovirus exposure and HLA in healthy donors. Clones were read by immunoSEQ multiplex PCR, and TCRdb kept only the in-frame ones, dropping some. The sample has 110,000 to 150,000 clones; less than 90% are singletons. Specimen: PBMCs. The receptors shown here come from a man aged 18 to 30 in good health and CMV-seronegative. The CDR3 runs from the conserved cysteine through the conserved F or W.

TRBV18 CASSPGSAYEQYF
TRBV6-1 CASSELGLYEQYF
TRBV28 CASSPLRPYYSGNTIYF
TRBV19 CASSPRTGGRGYGYTF
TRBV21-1 CASSKETSGSGELFF
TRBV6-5 CASSYSFTSQQETQYF
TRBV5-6 CASSGRVPNEKLFF
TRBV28 CASRTGGEKLFF
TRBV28 CASSFPLTGTEAFF
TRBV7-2 CASSFVGAGGNSPLHF
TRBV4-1 CASSQPGQIPYEQYF
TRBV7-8 CASSRDRLYEQYF